This record concerns one TCR beta chain sequence. Some clones are missing from TCRdb's copy, which holds only in-frame ones; the method was immunoSEQ multiplex PCR. Among tens of thousands of clones listed, 91% were seen once. The data are from a study of technical replicates of blood from a few donors. This clonotype originated in a human donor in good health. Some clones in this sample may be carry-over from other donors' samples. Sequencing was done on a sample of PBMCs.

CDR3 nucleotide sequence: TGTGCCAGCAGTGCCAGGGGCGACGTCGCAGATACGCAGTATTTT. Its protein product is CASSARGDVADTQYF. The genes are TRBV6-4 and TRBJ2-3, with a weak D call TRBD1 (6 bases). Germline CDR1 reads MRHNA; CDR2 reads SNTAGT. CDR3 length: 15 amino acids. Trimming removed 4 bases from V and 4 bases from J, with 15 bases in between.